Described below is a single T cell receptor (beta chain) sequence and its context. The data were obtained in a study of T cell responses to AZD1222 COVID-19 vaccine. The CDR3 runs 15 residues. Germline V gene sequence: CDR1 SGDLS, CDR2 YYNGEE. V lost 5 bases to trimming and J lost 6 bases; unmatched junction nucleotides: 7. Profiled with immunoSEQ multiplex PCR; TCRdb holds only in-frame clones, not every one. Of about 150,000 clones listed, over 65% are singletons. This clonotype originated in an adult in good health. The J gene is TRBJ2-4, the V gene TRBV9, with 11 bases matching TRBD2. Sequenced here: peripheral blood, sampled on day 0 of AZD1222 vaccination. The CDR3 DNA reads TGTGCCAGCAGTCCTAGCGGGGGGCGGGTAAACATTCAGTACTTC. Its translation is CASSPSGGRVNIQYF. The full variable domain, with the rest looked up from reference TRBV9 and TRBJ2-4, is DSGVTQTPKHLITATGQRVTLRCSPRSGDLSVYWYQQSLDQGLQFLIQYYNGEERAKGNILERFSAQQFPDLHSELNLSSLELGDSALYFCASSPSGGRVNIQYFGAGTRLSVL.